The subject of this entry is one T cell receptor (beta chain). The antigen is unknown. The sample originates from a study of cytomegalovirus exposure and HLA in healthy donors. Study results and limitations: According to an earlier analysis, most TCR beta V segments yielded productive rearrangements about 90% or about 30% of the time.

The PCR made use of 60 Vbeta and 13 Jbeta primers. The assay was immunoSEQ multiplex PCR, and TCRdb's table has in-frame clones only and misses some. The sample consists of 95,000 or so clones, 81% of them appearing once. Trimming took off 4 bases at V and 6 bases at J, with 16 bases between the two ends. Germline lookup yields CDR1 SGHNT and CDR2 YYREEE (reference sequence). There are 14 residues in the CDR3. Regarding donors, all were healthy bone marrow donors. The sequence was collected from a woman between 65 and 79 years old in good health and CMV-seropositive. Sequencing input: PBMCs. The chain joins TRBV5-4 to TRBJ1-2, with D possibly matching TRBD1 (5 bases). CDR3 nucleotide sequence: TGTGCCAGCAGCCAAAACAGGAAAAAAAATGGCTACACCTTC. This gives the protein CASSQNRKKNGYTF.